Each of the 8 T cell receptor beta chains below was sequenced from the same sample in a study of T cells in Graves' hyperthyroidism and ophthalmopathy. Using RNA transcripts as the source, TCR beta CDR3 regions were amplified. During a first-round RT-PCR of the TCR CDR3, the HTBI primer set was used. Each CDR3 protein gets one entry after TCRdb re-called the multiplex PCR reads with MiXCR. The repertoire holds under 700,000 distinct CDR3 sequences, with around 45% as singletons. The sequenced material came from peripheral blood or thyroid tissue (not recorded which). These receptors were obtained from a woman aged 18-30 years with Graves' hyperthyroidism.

A note on this clonotype: Given a much more abundant clone one base away, this may be a read error. The V call is TRBV3-1, the J call TRBJ1-1; no reliable D call. The CDR3 totals 12 residues. Trimming took 0 bases from V and 4 from J, leaving 3 bases between them. Germline V CDR1 and CDR2: LGHDT, YNNKEL (reference sequence). The CDR3 DNA reads as TGTGCCAGCAGCCAAGAGGGCACTGAAGCTTTCTTT. Its translation is CASSQEGTEAFF.

This clonotype was recorded once. The chain has TRBV20-1 and TRBJ2-7; no reliable D call. The CDR3 contains 12 residues. Germline lookup yields CDR1 DFQATT and CDR2 SNEGSKA (reference sequence). Written as DNA, the CDR3 is TGCAGCCCCCACACGGATGCCTACGAGCAGTACTTC. Amino acids: CSPHTDAYEQYF.

This clonotype was detected a few times. The chain employs TRBV7-9 and TRBJ1-2; no definite D call. From germline, CDR1 is SEHNR and CDR2 FQNEAQ (reference sequence). The V and J ends lost 1 base and 3 bases respectively, with 6 bases between them. The CDR3 loop spans 13 amino acids. CDR3 sequence (DNA): TGTGCCAGCAGCTTAGGGCTTTACTATGGCTACACCTTC. Translated: CASSLGLYYGYTF.

This clonotype was counted only a few times. The chain links TRBV19 to TRBJ2-7; TRBD1 agrees at 7 bases. The V segment lost 4 bases and the J segment 1 base; nucleotides outside the gene matches: 7. The germline gives CDR1 LNHDA, CDR2 SQIVND (reference sequence). CDR3 length: 15 amino acids. In DNA, the CDR3 is TGTGCCAGTAGTACCTCCGGGACAGCTTCCTACGAGCAGTACTTC. It encodes CASSTSGTASYEQYF.

This clonotype was recorded only once. This may arise from a read error, as a much more abundant clone is one base away. The V and J genes are TRBV15 and TRBJ2-2; maybe TRBD2 (6 bases). V lost 2 bases to trimming and J lost 1 base, with 11 bases between them. This CDR3 comprises 16 residues. Germline loops: CDR1 LNHNV, CDR2 YYDKDF (reference sequence). CDR3 coding DNA: TGTGCCACCAGCAGACACAGTAGCGGGAACACCGGGGAGCTGTTTTTT. Amino acids: CATSRHSSGNTGELFF.

This clonotype has a count of ten or more. The CDR3 loop is CSVETGGAGELFF. The CDR3 coding sequence is TGCAGCGTTGAGACTGGTGGGGCCGGGGAGCTGTTTTTT. The V and J genes are TRBV29-1 and TRBJ2-2; no clear D gene. CDR3 size: 13 residues. The germline V gene has CDR1 SQVTM and CDR2 ANQGSEA. Trimming took 3 bases from V and 6 from J, leaving 11 bases between them.

This clonotype was observed a few times. The chain employs TRBV5-6 and TRBJ2-2; D is possibly TRBD1 (6 bases). Germline V gene sequence: CDR1 SGHDT, CDR2 YYEEEE. The CDR3 has 14 amino acids. V lost 4 bases and J lost 7, with 14 bases in between. The CDR3 region is CASSRGRTDGELFF. The CDR3 DNA sequence: TGTGCCAGCAGCCGCGGACGGACAGACGGGGAGCTGTTTTTT.

V gene TRBV7-4 combines with J gene TRBJ1-2; 8 nucleotides line up with TRBD1. The V and J ends lost 7 bases and 7 bases, in that order; junction bases with no gene match: 5. Germline V gives CDR1 SGHVT, CDR2 SQSDAQ. This CDR3 is built from 12 residues. The DNA of the CDR3 is TGTGCCAGCACCTTCACAGGGGGTGGCTACACCTTC. Amino acids: CASTFTGGGYTF.